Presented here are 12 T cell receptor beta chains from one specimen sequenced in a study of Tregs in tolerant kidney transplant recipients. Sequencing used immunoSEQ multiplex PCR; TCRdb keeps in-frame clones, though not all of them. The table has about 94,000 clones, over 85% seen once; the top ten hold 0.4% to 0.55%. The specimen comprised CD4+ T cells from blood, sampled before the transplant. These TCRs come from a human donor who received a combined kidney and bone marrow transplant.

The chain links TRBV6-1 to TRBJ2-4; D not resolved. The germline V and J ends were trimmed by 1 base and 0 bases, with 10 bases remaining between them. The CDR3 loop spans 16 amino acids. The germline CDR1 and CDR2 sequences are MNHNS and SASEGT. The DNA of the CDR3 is TGTGCCAGCAGTGAAGTGCAGGCCCTAGCCAAAAACATTCAGTACTTC. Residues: CASSEVQALAKNIQYF.

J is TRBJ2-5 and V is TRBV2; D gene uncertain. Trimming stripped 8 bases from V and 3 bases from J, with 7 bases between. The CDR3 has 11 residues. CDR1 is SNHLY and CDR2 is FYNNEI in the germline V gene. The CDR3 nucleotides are TGTGCCAGCCGGTCGAAAGAGACCCAGTACTTC. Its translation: CASRSKETQYF.

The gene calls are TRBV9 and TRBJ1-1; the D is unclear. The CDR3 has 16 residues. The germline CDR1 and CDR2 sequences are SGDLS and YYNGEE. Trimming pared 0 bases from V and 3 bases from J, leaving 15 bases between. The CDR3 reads CASSVVSGLGHTEAFF. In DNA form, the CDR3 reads TGTGCCAGCAGCGTAGTGAGCGGGTTGGGTCACACTGAAGCTTTCTTT.

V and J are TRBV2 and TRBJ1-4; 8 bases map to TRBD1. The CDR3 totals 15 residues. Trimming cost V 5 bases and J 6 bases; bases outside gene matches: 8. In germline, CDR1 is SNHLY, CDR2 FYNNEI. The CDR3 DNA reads TGTGCCAGCAGTCCAGGGGGCGCCTCGGATGAAAAACTGTTTTTT. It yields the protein CASSPGGASDEKLFF.

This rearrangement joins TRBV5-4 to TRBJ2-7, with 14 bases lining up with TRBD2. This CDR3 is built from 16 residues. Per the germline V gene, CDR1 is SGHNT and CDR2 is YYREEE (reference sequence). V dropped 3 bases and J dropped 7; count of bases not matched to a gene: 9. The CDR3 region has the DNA TGTGCCAGCAGCTGGAATAAGGGACTAGCGGGGGAGGAGCAGTACTTC. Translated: CASSWNKGLAGEEQYF.

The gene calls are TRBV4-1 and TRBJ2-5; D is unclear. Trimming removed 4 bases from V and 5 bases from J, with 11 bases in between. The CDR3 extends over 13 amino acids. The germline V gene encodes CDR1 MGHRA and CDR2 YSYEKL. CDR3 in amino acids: CASSPDMSETQYF. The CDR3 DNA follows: TGCGCCAGCAGCCCCGACATGTCGGAGACCCAGTACTTC.

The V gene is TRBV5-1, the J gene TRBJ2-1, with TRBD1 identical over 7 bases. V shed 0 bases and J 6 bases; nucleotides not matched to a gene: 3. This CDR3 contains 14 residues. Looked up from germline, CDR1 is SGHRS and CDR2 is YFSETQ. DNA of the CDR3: TGCGCCAGCAGCTTGGTGGGACAGTTCAATGAGCAGTTCTTC. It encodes CASSLVGQFNEQFF.

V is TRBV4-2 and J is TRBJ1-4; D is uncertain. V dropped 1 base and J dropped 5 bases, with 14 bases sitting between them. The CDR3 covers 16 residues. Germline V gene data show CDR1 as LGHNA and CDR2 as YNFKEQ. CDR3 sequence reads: CASSQAEDWRNEKLFF. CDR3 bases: TGTGCCAGCAGCCAAGCCGAGGACTGGAGGAATGAAAAACTGTTTTTT.

CDR3 nucleotide sequence: TGTGCCAGCAGCGCCCCGCGAGGGAGGAATGAGCAGTTCTTC. Protein sequence: CASSAPRGRNEQFF. V and J are TRBV11-3 and TRBJ2-1; perhaps TRBD2 as D (6 bases). The CDR3 runs 14 residues. The V and J ends lost 5 bases and 7 bases respectively, with 15 bases between them. CDR1 is SGHNT, CDR2 YENEEA, per germline.

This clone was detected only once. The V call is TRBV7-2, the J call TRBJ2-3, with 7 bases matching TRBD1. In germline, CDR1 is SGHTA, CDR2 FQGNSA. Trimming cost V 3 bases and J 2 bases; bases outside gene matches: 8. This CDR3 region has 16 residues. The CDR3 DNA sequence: TGTGCCAGCAGCTTCAGGGGGAGAGTGTACACAGATACGCAGTATTTT. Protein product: CASSFRGRVYTDTQYF.

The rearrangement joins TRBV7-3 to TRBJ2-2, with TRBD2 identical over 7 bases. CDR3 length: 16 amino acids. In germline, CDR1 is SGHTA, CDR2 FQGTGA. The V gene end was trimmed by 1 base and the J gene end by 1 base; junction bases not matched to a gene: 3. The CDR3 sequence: CASSLKLARNTGELFF. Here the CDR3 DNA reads TGTGCCAGCAGCTTAAAACTAGCGAGGAACACCGGGGAGCTGTTTTTT.

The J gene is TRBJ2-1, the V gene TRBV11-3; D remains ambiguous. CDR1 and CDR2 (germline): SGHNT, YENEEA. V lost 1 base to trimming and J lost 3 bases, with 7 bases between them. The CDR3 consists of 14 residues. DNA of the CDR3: TGTGCCAGCAGCTTAGTTAGATACTACAATGAGCAGTTCTTC. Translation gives CASSLVRYYNEQFF.